The 32 T cell receptor beta chains given below trace back to one sample, sequenced in a study of control samples from healthy donors and cancer patients. Measured with immunoSEQ multiplex PCR; TCRdb has only the in-frame clones, and not every one. The table has fewer than 130,000 clones, around 89% seen once; the top ten hold roughly 3.7%. Source material: PBMCs. The receptors come from a woman aged 55-75 years with lung cancer.

V gene TRBV28 combines with J gene TRBJ2-2, with TRBD2 identical over 7 bases. CDR3 length: 15 residues. Germline CDR1 is MDHEN and CDR2 is SYDVKM. The ends lost 5 bases at V and 2 bases at J; junction bases unmatched: 5. The CDR3 DNA sequence: TGTGCCAGCAGTGATGCTAGCGGAAACACCGGGGAGCTGTTTTTT. This gives the protein CASSDASGNTGELFF.

This clone was seen only once. The J gene is TRBJ1-1, the V gene TRBV10-1, with TRBD1 matching over 7 bases. This CDR3 region has 17 residues. Trimming cost V 6 bases and J 3 bases; bases outside gene matches: 16. The germline V gene encodes CDR1 WNHNN and CDR2 SYGVQD (reference sequence). The CDR3 sequence: CASSNQDNNRGHTEAFF. The CDR3 DNA sequence: TGCGCCAGCAGCAACCAAGACAATAACAGGGGACACACTGAAGCTTTCTTT.

The table lists this clone with a count of one. The chain carries TRBV6-6 and TRBJ1-1, with D unresolved. Germline V CDR1 and CDR2: MNHNY, SVGAGI (reference sequence). The length of the CDR3 is 13 residues. V lost 0 bases, J lost 5 bases, and 7 bases lay in between. CDR3 loop: CASSYSRVTEAFF. In DNA, the CDR3 is TGTGCCAGCAGTTACTCGCGGGTAACTGAAGCTTTCTTT.

CDR3 nucleotide sequence: TGTGCCAGCAGCGTAGACTCGAGCTCCTACGAGCAGTACTTC. Its translation is CASSVDSSSYEQYF. The rearrangement links TRBV9 to TRBJ2-7; no definite D call. Germline V gives CDR1 SGDLS, CDR2 YYNGEE. There are 14 residues in the CDR3. Trimming left V 0 bases short and J 0 bases short, with 7 bases between.

V and J are TRBV12-3 or TRBV12-4 and TRBJ1-5; D gene unclear. CDR3 size: 13 residues. Trimming removed 5 bases at V and 9 bases at J, with 14 bases between. The CDR3 nucleotides read TGTGCCAGCAGTGAGGGAGCTGGGAGGCCCCAGCATTTT. Amino acid sequence: CASSEGAGRPQHF.

This clone is a singleton in its sample. The chain recombines TRBV6-5 with TRBJ2-5; D remains ambiguous. The CDR3 consists of 14 residues. CDR1 is MNHEY and CDR2 is SVGAGI in the germline V gene. V lost 4 bases and J 2 bases, leaving 11 bases between the germline ends. The CDR3 bases are TGTGCCAGCAGTTCACTTGGACGGCAAGAGACCCAGTACTTC. Residues: CASSSLGRQETQYF.

J is TRBJ1-5 and V is TRBV9, with D unresolved. Germline-derived CDR1 and CDR2 are SGDLS and YYNGEE. This CDR3 has 14 residues. V lost 3 bases to trimming and J lost 0 bases, with 7 bases between them. This CDR3 is CASSAGPSNQPQHF. The CDR3 region has the DNA TGTGCCAGCAGCGCAGGACCTAGCAATCAGCCCCAGCATTTT. The variable domain in full, with the rest retrieved from reference TRBV9 and TRBJ1-5, is DSGVTQTPKHLITATGQRVTLRCSPRSGDLSVYWYQQSLDQGLQFLIQYYNGEERAKGNILERFSAQQFPDLHSELNLSSLELGDSALYFCASSAGPSNQPQHFGDGTRLSIL.

This chain uses TRBV7-6 with TRBJ1-1; D possibly corresponds to TRBD1 (5 bases). V dropped 1 base and J dropped 0 bases, with 12 bases sitting between them. There are 16 residues in the CDR3. The germline gives CDR1 SGHVS, CDR2 FNYEAQ. The CDR3, as DNA: TGTGCCAGCAGCTTAGGGGGCGCAGGGTTGAACACTGAAGCTTTCTTT. It yields the protein CASSLGGAGLNTEAFF.

The gene calls are TRBV4-2 and TRBJ1-1; unclear D gene. Germline-derived CDR1 and CDR2 are LGHNA and YNFKEQ. CDR3 length equals 15 residues. V lost 0 bases and J lost 4, with 12 bases in between. CDR3 DNA sequence: TGTGCCAGCAGCCAAGATCGCGTTTCGAGCACTGAAGCTTTCTTT. It translates to CASSQDRVSSTEAFF.

The genes are TRBV5-6 and TRBJ1-6; 10 bases align to TRBD1. The V and J ends lost 0 bases and 8 bases, in that order; junction bases with no gene match: 5. Germline values: CDR1 SGHDT, CDR2 YYEEEE. There are 16 residues in the CDR3. The CDR3 reads CASSLASGTGDSPLHF. CDR3 coding DNA: TGTGCCAGCAGCTTGGCCTCCGGGACAGGGGATTCACCCCTCCACTTT.

The chain employs TRBV19 and TRBJ1-5; 10 positions agree with TRBD1. The germline CDR1 and CDR2 sequences are LNHDA and SQIVND (reference sequence). CDR3 length: 14 amino acids. V lost 5 bases and J lost 7; bases outside the gene matches: 5. Here the CDR3 reads CASSAGQGVQPQHF. As DNA, the CDR3 is TGTGCCAGTAGTGCCGGACAGGGGGTACAGCCCCAGCATTTT.

This sequence joins TRBV6-6 and TRBJ2-7; D not resolved. Germline CDR1 and CDR2: MNHNY and SVGAGI (reference sequence). This CDR3 contains 12 residues. V was cut by 1 base and J by 6 bases, with 7 bases left in between. The CDR3 coding sequence is TGTGCCAGCAGTTACTTGGTTCGCGAGCAGTACTTC. Translating it yields CASSYLVREQYF.

V is TRBV7-9 and J is TRBJ2-6; D may correspond to TRBD1 or TRBD2 (5 bases each). Germline V lookup: CDR1 SEHNR, CDR2 FQNEAQ (reference sequence). This CDR3 contains 15 residues. V lost 8 bases, J lost 1 base, and 12 bases lay in between. Here the CDR3 DNA reads TGTGCCAGCCGAGGGGTGCGATCTGGGGCCAACGTCCTGACTTTC. This gives the protein CASRGVRSGANVLTF.

The chain combines TRBV7-2 with TRBJ1-5; 11 nucleotides align to TRBD1. The J segment lost 5 bases and the V segment lost 5 bases, leaving 5 bases of the junction unmatched. The CDR3 covers 15 residues. CDR1 SGHTA and CDR2 FQGNSA come from the germline V gene. The CDR3 DNA sequence: TGTGCCAGCAGCAAGGGACAGGGGGGGGATCAGCCCCAGCATTTT. Protein product: CASSKGQGGDQPQHF. Combining the CDR3 with reference TRBV7-2 and TRBJ1-5 gives the whole variable domain GAGVSQSPSNKVTEKGKDVELRCDPISGHTALYWYRQSLGQGLEFLIYFQGNSAPDKSGLPSDRFSAERTGGSVSTLTIQRTQQEDSAVYLCASSKGQGGDQPQHFGDGTRLSIL.

The chain uses TRBV11-2 and TRBJ1-6; possibly TRBD1 for D (5 bases). This CDR3 comprises 14 residues. V dropped 5 bases and J dropped 9 bases, with 14 bases sitting between them. Germline V gene lookup returns CDR1 SGHAT and CDR2 FQNNGV. This chain's CDR3 is CASSLGQAGSPLHF. The CDR3 DNA sequence: TGTGCCAGCAGCCTCGGACAAGCCGGTTCACCCCTCCACTTT.

The count of this clone is one. The chain couples TRBV3-1 (or the pseudogene TRBV3-2) to TRBJ1-2; 8 bases fit TRBD1. V was pared by 0 bases and J by 10 bases, with 10 bases of the junction left unmatched. Germline V gives CDR1 LGHDT, CDR2 YNNKEL (reference sequence). The CDR3 totals 15 residues. The CDR3 DNA follows: TGTGCCAGCAGCCAAGATGTGGCAGGGGGCGGCTTCTACACCTTC. It yields the protein CASSQDVAGGGFYTF.

The chain combines TRBV3-1 (or the pseudogene TRBV3-2) with TRBJ1-3; D call uncertain. V shed 0 bases and J shed 1 base, with 10 bases lying between them. Germline V gene data show CDR1 as LGHDT and CDR2 as YNNKEL (reference sequence). The CDR3 has 16 residues. Here the CDR3 reads CASSQEGGWSGNTIYF. CDR3 bases: TGTGCCAGCAGCCAAGAAGGAGGCTGGTCTGGAAACACCATATATTTT.

The chain carries TRBV7-2 and TRBJ1-1; D uncertain. The CDR3 contains 15 residues. V lost 3 bases and J 2 bases, leaving 13 bases between the germline ends. The germline CDR1 and CDR2 sequences are SGHTA and FQGNSA. The CDR3, as DNA: TGTGCCAGCAGCTTGGGGTTTTCCGAAAACACTGAAGCTTTCTTT. It yields the protein CASSLGFSENTEAFF.

This chain joins TRBV18 and TRBJ2-7; D not resolved. CDR3 length: 14 residues. The ends were cut back, 0 bases at V and 4 bases at J, with 10 bases in the middle. The germline gives CDR1 KGHSH, CDR2 LQKENI. For the CDR3, the DNA is TGTGCCAGCTCACCACCATCCTCGGTTTACGAGCAGTACTTC. Residues: CASSPPSSVYEQYF.

The chain links TRBV5-4 to TRBJ1-2; perhaps TRBD1 as D (6 bases). CDR3 length: 13 amino acids. V shed 6 bases and J shed 7 bases, with 16 bases lying between them. CDR1 is SGHNT, CDR2 YYREEE, per germline (reference sequence). CDR3 nucleotides: TGTGCCAGCACCAATCAGGGGCTCGGTGGCTACACCTTC. Translated: CASTNQGLGGYTF.

This sequence joins TRBV24-1 and TRBJ1-1, with D perhaps matching TRBD1 (6 bases). The V gene lost 3 bases and the J gene lost 5 bases, with 12 bases spanning the gap. The CDR3 sequence is 14 residues long. Looked up from germline, CDR1 is KGHDR and CDR2 is SFDVKD. CDR3 sequence (DNA): TGTGCCACCAGTGATCCGGGAGGGGGAACTGAAGCTTTCTTT. Translated: CATSDPGGGTEAFF.

This clone was seen a handful of times. The V gene is TRBV19, the J gene TRBJ1-2; the D gene is possibly TRBD1 (6 bases). Germline V gene sequence: CDR1 LNHDA, CDR2 SQIVND (reference sequence). Trimming pared 6 bases from V and 7 bases from J, leaving 18 bases between. This CDR3 contains 14 residues. The CDR3 region has the DNA TGTGCCAGTAGATTGGAAGGGGGACAAGGTGGCTACACCTTC. Translation gives CASRLEGGQGGYTF.

This rearrangement joins TRBV10-3 to TRBJ1-5, with D uncertain. V lost 3 bases and J 4 bases, leaving 10 bases between the germline ends. The CDR3 is made up of 14 amino acids. Germline CDR1 and CDR2: ENHRY and SYGVKD. The CDR3 DNA follows: TGTGCCATCAGTGACCCTGGGCAAAATCAGCCCCAGCATTTT. Its translation is CAISDPGQNQPQHF.

This clone was detected once. The chain recombines TRBV19 with TRBJ2-1, with D perhaps TRBD2 (5 bases). V was shortened by 3 bases and J by 0 bases, with 12 bases between the two germline ends. The CDR3 is made up of 16 amino acids. Germline V gives CDR1 LNHDA, CDR2 SQIVND (reference sequence). CDR3 amino acids: CASSISDWSSYNEQFF. Here the CDR3 DNA reads TGTGCCAGTAGTATCTCGGACTGGAGCTCCTACAATGAGCAGTTCTTC.

The rearrangement links TRBV27 to TRBJ1-2, with D tentatively TRBD1 (5 bases). Germline lookup yields CDR1 MNHEY and CDR2 SMNVEV (reference sequence). CDR3 length equals 13 residues. The V end lost 2 bases, the J end lost 4 bases, and 8 bases lay between the germline ends. The chain's CDR3 is CASSLPGGYGYTF. The DNA of the CDR3 is TGTGCCAGCAGTTTACCCGGGGGCTATGGCTACACCTTC.

The chain uses TRBV7-8 and TRBJ1-4, with D unclear. CDR3 length equals 17 residues. The germline CDR1 and CDR2 sequences are SGHVS and FQNEAQ. V dropped 5 bases and J dropped 3 bases, with 19 bases sitting between them. The CDR3 coding sequence is TGTGCCAGCAGCGCCTCCCGTTCCAGAGGGTCTAATGAAAAACTGTTTTTT. Translation: CASSASRSRGSNEKLFF.

This sequence joins TRBV6-7 and TRBJ1-4; D is ambiguous. TRBV6-7 is annotated as an ORF whose role is uncertain. Trimming shortened V by 2 bases and J by 8 bases, and 3 bases separated the two germline ends. The CDR3 length is 11 residues. The CDR3 region is CASSYREKLFF. As DNA, the CDR3 is TGTGCCAGCAGTTACAGGGAAAAACTGTTTTTT.

The rearrangement links TRBV4-1 to TRBJ2-7, with D perhaps TRBD1 or TRBD2 (5 bases each). Trimming removed 3 bases at V and 3 bases at J, with 12 bases between. Germline lookup yields CDR1 MGHRA and CDR2 YSYEKL. The CDR3 totals 14 residues. CDR3: CASSHGTVSYEQYF. The CDR3, as DNA: TGCGCCAGCAGCCATGGGACGGTTAGCTACGAGCAGTACTTC.

J is TRBJ1-2 and V is TRBV6-2 or TRBV6-3; D possibly corresponds to TRBD1 (6 bases). V gave up 8 bases and J gave up 1 base, with 11 bases separating them. The germline V gene encodes CDR1 MNHEY and CDR2 SVGEGT. The CDR3 is 13 amino acids. The CDR3 loop is CASRLDSNYGYTF. DNA of the CDR3: TGTGCCAGCCGCCTGGACAGTAACTATGGCTACACCTTC.

The chain has TRBV10-3 and TRBJ1-2, with D possibly matching TRBD1 (5 bases). The CDR3 covers 13 residues. Per the germline V gene, CDR1 is ENHRY and CDR2 is SYGVKD. V was trimmed by 2 bases and J by 8 bases, leaving 12 bases between them. The CDR3 nucleotides read TGTGCCATCAGTGAGGAGGGGCGTAAAGGCTACACCTTC. Translation: CAISEEGRKGYTF.

J is TRBJ2-3 and V is TRBV11-3, with D perhaps matching TRBD2 (6 bases). CDR1 and CDR2 (germline): SGHNT, YENEEA. With 3 bases removed from V and 2 bases from J, the gap between germline ends came to 21 bases. The length of the CDR3 is 18 residues. CDR3 sequence: CASSFRIAETLDTDTQYF. CDR3 nucleotides: TGTGCCAGCAGCTTTCGGATAGCGGAAACTCTTGACACAGATACGCAGTATTTT.

The chain carries TRBV3-1 (or the pseudogene TRBV3-2) and TRBJ1-5; D may be TRBD1 (5 bases). CDR3 length: 14 residues. Trimming shortened V by 1 base and J by 4 bases, and 8 bases separated the two germline ends. CDR1 is LGHDT, CDR2 YNNKEL, per germline (reference sequence). In DNA form, the CDR3 reads TGTGCCAGCAGCCAAGGACGGACAAATCAGCCCCAGCATTTT. This codes for CASSQGRTNQPQHF.